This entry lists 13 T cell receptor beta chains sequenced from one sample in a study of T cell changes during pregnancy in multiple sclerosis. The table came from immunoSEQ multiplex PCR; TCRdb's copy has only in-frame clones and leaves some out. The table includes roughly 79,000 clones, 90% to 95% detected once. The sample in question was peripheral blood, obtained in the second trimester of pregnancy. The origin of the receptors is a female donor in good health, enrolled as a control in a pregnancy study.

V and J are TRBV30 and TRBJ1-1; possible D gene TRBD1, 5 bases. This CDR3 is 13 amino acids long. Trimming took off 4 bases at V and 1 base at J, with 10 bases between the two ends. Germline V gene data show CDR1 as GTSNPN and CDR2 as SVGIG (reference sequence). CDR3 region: CAWNQQENTEAFF. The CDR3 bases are TGTGCCTGGAATCAACAGGAGAACACTGAAGCTTTCTTT.

The CDR3 sequence is CASLLGLNTEAFF. CDR3 DNA: TGTGCCAGCCTACTGGGACTTAACACTGAAGCTTTCTTT. The V call is TRBV7-2, the J call TRBJ1-1, with a possible D match to TRBD1 (5 bases). Trimming took 8 bases from V and 2 from J, leaving 12 bases between them. There are 13 residues in the CDR3. Germline CDR1 is SGHTA and CDR2 is FQGNSA.

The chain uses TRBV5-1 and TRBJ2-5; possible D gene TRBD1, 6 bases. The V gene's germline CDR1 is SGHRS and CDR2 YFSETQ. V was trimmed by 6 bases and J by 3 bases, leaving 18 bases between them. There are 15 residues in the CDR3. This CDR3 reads CASNPQGNGEETQYF. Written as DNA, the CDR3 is TGCGCCAGCAATCCCCAGGGGAATGGGGAAGAGACCCAGTACTTC. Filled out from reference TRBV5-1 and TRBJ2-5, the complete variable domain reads KAGVTQTPRYLIKTRGQQVTLSCSPISGHRSVSWYQQTPGQGLQFLFEYFSETQRNKGNFPGRFSGRQFSNSRSEMNVSTLELGDSALYLCASNPQGNGEETQYFGPGTRLLVL.

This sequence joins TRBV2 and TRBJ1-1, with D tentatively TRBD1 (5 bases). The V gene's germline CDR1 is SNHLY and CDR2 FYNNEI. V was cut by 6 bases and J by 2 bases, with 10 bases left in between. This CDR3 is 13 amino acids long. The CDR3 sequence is CASRWRDNTEAFF. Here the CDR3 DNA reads TGTGCCAGCAGATGGCGGGACAACACTGAAGCTTTCTTT.

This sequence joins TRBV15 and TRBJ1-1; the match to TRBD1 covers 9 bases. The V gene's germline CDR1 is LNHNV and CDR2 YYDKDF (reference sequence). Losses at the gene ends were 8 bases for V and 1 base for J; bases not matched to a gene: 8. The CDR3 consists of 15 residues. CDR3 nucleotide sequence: TGTGCCACCGCGTCGGACAGGGGAACGAACACTGAAGCTTTCTTT. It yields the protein CATASDRGTNTEAFF.

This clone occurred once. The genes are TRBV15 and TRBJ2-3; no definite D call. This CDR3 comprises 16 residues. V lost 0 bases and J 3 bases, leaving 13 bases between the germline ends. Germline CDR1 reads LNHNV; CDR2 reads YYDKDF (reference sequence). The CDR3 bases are TGTGCCACCAGCAGAGATCCCTCACTCGATACAGATACGCAGTATTTT. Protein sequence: CATSRDPSLDTDTQYF.

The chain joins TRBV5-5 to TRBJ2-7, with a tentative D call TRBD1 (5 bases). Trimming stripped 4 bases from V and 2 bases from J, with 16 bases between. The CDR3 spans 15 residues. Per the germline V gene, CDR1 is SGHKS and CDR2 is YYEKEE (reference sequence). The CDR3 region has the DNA TGTGCCAGCAGCCCAAATACAGGTTTACCCTACGAGCAGTACTTC. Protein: CASSPNTGLPYEQYF.

CDR3 loop: CASSPAGGPRFF. CDR3 DNA: TGTGCCAGCTCACCAGCGGGGGGTCCGAGGTTCTTC. The rearrangement uses TRBV18 and TRBJ2-1, with 8 bases aligning to TRBD2. Germline lookup yields CDR1 KGHSH and CDR2 LQKENI. The junction had 6 bases not matched to a gene; V was cut back by 2 bases and J by 15 bases. The CDR3 is 12 residues long.

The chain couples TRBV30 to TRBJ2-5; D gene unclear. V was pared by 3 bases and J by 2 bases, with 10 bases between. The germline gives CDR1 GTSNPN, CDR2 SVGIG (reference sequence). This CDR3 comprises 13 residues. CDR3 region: CAWRYRGQETQYF. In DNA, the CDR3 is TGTGCCTGGAGATACCGAGGTCAAGAGACCCAGTACTTC. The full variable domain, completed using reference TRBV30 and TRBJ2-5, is SQTIHQWPATLVQPVGSPLSLECTVEGTSNPNLYWYRQAAGRGLQLLFYSVGIGQISSEVPQNLSASRPQDRQFILSSKKLLLSDSGFYLCAWRYRGQETQYFGPGTRLLVL.

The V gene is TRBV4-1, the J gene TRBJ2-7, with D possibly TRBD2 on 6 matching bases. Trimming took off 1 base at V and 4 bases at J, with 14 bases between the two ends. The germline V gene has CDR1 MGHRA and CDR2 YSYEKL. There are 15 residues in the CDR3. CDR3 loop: CASSQGSGSGYEQYF. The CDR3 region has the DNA TGCGCCAGCAGCCAAGGTAGCGGATCGGGGTACGAGCAGTACTTC.

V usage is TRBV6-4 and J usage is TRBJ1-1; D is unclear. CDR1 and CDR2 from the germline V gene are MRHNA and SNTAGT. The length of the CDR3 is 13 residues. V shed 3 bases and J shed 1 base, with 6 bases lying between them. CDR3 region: CASSERENTEAFF. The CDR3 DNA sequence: TGTGCCAGCAGTGAACGGGAGAACACTGAAGCTTTCTTT.

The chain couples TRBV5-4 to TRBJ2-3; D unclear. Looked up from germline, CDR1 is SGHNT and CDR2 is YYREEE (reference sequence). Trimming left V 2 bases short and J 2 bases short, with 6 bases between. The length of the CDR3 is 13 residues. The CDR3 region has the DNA TGTGCCAGCAGCTTCCCAGACACAGATACGCAGTATTTT. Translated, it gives CASSFPDTDTQYF.

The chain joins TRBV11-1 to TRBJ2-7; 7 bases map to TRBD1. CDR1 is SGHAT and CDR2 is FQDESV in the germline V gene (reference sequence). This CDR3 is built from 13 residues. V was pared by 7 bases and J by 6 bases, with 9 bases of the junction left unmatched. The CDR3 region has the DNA TGTGCCAGCAAGGACAGGTACAGGGGCGAGCAGTACTTC. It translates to CASKDRYRGEQYF.